The sequence of this TCR beta chain was determined in a study of T cell responses to AZD1222 COVID-19 vaccine. Overall study results and limits: Most donors were white British, females outnumbered males, and clonal diversity was possibly underestimated. There were vaccine-associated CD4 TCRs across spike, dominant at 160-218 and 743-854. Seropositive at baseline were only a handful of AZD1222 recipients.

Produced via immunoSEQ multiplex PCR; TCRdb's table is partial and in-frame only. The table records about 130,000 clones, roughly 94% of them present only once. Concerning this clone itself: Its specificity is not known.

The starting material was peripheral blood, obtained on day 0 of AZD1222 vaccination. The sequence was obtained from an adult in good health.

CDR3 DNA: TGTGCCAGCAGCTCACAGGGACAGGGGGGGAACTATGGCTACACCTTC. Amino acids: CASSSQGQGGNYGYTF. This chain uses TRBV9 with TRBJ1-2; TRBD1 agrees at 11 bases. The CDR3 has 16 amino acids. The V segment lost 4 bases and the J segment 2 bases; nucleotides outside the gene matches: 7. Germline V gene data show CDR1 as SGDLS and CDR2 as YYNGEE.